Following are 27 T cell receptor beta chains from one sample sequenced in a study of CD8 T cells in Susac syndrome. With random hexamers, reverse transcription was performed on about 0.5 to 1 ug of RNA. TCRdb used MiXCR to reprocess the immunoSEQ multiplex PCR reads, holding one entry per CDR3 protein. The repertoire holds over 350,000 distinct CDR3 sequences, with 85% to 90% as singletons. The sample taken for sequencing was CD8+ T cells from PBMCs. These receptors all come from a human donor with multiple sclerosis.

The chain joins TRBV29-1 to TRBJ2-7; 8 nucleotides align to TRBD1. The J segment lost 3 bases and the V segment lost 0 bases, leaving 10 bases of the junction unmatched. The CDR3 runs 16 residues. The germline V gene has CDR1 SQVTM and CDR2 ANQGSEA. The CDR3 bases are TGCAGCGTTGAAGATCCCGGACGCACAGGGGGCTACGAGCAGTACTTC. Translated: CSVEDPGRTGGYEQYF.

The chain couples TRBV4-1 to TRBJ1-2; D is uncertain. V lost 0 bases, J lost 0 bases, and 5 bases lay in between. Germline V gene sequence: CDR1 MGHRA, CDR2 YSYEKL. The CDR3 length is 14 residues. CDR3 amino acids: CASSQEGSNYGYTF. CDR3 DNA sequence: TGCGCCAGCAGCCAAGAGGGTTCTAACTATGGCTACACCTTC.

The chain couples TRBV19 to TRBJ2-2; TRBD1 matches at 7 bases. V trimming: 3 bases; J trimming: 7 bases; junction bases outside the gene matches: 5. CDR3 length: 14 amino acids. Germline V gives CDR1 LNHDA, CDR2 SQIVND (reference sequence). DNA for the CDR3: TGTGCCAGTAGTATGGGACAGTCCATCGGGGAGCTGTTTTTT. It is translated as CASSMGQSIGELFF.

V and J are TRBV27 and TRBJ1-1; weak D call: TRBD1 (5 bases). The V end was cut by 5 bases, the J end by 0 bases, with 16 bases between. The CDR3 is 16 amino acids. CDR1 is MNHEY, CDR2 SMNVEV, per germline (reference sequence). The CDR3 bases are TGTGCCAGCAGTCCGGGACTCCTTAGGATGAACACTGAAGCTTTCTTT. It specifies CASSPGLLRMNTEAFF.

CDR3 sequence: CASSIGLDTEAFF. CDR3 DNA: TGTGCCAGCAGTATAGGGTTGGACACTGAAGCTTTCTTT. The rearrangement joins TRBV27 to TRBJ1-1, with D uncertain. CDR1 and CDR2 (germline): MNHEY, SMNVEV (reference sequence). The V and J ends lost 5 bases and 3 bases respectively, with 10 bases between them. CDR3 length: 13 residues.

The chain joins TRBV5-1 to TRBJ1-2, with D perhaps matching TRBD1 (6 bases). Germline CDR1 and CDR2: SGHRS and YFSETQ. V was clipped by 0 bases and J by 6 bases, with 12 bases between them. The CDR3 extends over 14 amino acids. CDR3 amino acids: CASSLGLGANGYTF. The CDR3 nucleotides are TGCGCCAGCAGCTTGGGTTTGGGGGCAAATGGCTACACCTTC. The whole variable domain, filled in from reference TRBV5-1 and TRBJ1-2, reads KAGVTQTPRYLIKTRGQQVTLSCSPISGHRSVSWYQQTPGQGLQFLFEYFSETQRNKGNFPGRFSGRQFSNSRSEMNVSTLELGDSALYLCASSLGLGANGYTFGSGTRLTVV.

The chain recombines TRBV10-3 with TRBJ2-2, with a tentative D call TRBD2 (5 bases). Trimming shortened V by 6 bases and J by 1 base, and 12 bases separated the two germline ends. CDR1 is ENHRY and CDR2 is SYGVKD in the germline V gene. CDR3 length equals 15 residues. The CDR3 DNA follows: TGTGCCATCAGCTCGTTCGAGGGGAACACCGGGGAGCTGTTTTTT. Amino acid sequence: CAISSFEGNTGELFF.

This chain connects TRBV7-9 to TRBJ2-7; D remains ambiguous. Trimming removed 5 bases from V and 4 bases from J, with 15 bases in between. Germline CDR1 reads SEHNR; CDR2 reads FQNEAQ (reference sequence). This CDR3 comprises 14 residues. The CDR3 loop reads CASSPPSLAYEQYF. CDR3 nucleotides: TGTGCCAGCAGCCCGCCTAGTCTGGCGTACGAGCAGTACTTC.

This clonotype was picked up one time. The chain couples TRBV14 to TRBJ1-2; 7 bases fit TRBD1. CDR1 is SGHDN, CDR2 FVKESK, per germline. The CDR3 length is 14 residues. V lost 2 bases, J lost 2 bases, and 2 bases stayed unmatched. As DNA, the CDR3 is TGTGCCAGCAGCCAATTACAGGGGAACTATGGCTACACCTTC. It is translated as CASSQLQGNYGYTF.

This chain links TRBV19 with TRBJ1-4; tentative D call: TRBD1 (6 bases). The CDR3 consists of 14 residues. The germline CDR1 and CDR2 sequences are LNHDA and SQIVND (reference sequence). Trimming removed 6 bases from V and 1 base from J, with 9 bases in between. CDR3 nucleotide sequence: TGTGCCAGTAGGAAACAGGGAACTAATGAAAAACTGTTTTTT. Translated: CASRKQGTNEKLFF.

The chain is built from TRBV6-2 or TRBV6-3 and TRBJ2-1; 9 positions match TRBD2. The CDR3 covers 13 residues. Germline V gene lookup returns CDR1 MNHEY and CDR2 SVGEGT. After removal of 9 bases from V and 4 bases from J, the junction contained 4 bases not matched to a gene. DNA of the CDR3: TGTGCCAGTGGACTAGCGAAATACAATGAGCAGTTCTTC. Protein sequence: CASGLAKYNEQFF.

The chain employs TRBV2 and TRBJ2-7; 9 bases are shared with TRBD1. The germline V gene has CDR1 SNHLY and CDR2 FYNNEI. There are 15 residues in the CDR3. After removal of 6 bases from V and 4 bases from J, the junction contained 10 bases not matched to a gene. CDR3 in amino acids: CASRPRGTGTYEQYF. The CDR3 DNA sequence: TGTGCCAGCAGACCTCGGGGGACAGGGACTTACGAGCAGTACTTC.

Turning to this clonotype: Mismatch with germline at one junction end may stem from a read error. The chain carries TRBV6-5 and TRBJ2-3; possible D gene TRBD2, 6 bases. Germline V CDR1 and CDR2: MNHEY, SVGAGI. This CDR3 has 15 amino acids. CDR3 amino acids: CAGSYTGGSTDTQYF. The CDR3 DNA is TGTGCCGGCAGTTACACAGGAGGGAGCACAGATACGCAGTATTTT.

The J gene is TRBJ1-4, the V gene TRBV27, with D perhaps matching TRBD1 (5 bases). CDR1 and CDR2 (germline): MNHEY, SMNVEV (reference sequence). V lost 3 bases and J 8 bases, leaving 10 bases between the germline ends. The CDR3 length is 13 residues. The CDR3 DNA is TGTGCCAGCAGTTTTATAGGGGACGAAAAACTGTTTTTT. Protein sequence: CASSFIGDEKLFF.

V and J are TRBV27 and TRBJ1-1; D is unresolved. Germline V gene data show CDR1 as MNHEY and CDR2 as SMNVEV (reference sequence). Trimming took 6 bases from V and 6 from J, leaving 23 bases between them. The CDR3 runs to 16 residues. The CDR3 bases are TGTGCCAGCAGCTCCCATGGACGGCAAGATAAGCCTGAAGCTTTCTTT. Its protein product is CASSSHGRQDKPEAFF.

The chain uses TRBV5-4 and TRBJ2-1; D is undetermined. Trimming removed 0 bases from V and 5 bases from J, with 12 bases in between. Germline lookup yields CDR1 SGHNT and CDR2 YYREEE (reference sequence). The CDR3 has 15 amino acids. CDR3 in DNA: TGTGCCAGCAGCTTGGAGTTAGGGCTTAACAATGAGCAGTTCTTC. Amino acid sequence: CASSLELGLNNEQFF.

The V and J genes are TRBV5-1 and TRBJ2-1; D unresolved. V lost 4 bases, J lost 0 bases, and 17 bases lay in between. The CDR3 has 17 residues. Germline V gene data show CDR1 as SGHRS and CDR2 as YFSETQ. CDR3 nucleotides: TGCGCCAGCAGCGGTTTTACTACTAAAACCTCCTACAATGAGCAGTTCTTC. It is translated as CASSGFTTKTSYNEQFF.

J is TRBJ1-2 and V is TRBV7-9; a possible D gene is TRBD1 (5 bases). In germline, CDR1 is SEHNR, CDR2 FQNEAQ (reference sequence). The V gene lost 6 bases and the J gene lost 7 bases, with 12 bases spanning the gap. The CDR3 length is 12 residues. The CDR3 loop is CASSGHESGYTF. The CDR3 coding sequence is TGTGCCAGCAGTGGACACGAGTCTGGCTACACCTTC. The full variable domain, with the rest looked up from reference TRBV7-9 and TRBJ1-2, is DTGVSQNPRHKITKRGQNVTFRCDPISEHNRLYWYRQTLGQGPEFLTYFQNEAQLEKSRLLSDRFSAERPKGSFSTLEIQRTEQGDSAMYLCASSGHESGYTFGSGTRLTVV.

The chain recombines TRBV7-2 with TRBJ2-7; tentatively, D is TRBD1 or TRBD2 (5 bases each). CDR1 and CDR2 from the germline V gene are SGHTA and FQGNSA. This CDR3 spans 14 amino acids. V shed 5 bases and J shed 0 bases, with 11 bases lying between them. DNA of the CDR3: TGTGCCAGCAGCCAGGGCGGGTACTCCTACGAGCAGTACTTC. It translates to CASSQGGYSYEQYF. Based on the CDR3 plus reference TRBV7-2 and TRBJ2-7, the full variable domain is GAGVSQSPSNKVTEKGKDVELRCDPISGHTALYWYRQSLGQGLEFLIYFQGNSAPDKSGLPSDRFSAERTGGSVSTLTIQRTQQEDSAVYLCASSQGGYSYEQYFGPGTRLTVT.

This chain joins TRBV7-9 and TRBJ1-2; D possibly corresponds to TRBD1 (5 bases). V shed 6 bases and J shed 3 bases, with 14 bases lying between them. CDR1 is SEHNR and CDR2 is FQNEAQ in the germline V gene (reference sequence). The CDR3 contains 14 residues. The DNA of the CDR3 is TGTGCCAGCAGTTCAGACAGTCGTGACTATGGCTACACCTTC. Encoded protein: CASSSDSRDYGYTF.

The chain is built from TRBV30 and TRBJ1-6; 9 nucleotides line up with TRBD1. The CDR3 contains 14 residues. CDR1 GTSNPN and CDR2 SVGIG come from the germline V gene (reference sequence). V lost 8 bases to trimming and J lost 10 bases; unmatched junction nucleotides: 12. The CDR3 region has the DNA TGTGCCAGGTCCACAGGGGGCGAAGAATCACCCCTCCACTTT. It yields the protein CARSTGGEESPLHF.

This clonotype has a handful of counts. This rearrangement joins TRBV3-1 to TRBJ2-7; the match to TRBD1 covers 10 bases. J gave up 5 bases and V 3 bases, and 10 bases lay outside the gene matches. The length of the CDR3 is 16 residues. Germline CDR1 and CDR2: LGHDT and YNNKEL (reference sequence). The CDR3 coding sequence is TGTGCCAGCAGCCACCCATCCGGGACAGGGGTAAACGAGCAGTACTTC. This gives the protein CASSHPSGTGVNEQYF.

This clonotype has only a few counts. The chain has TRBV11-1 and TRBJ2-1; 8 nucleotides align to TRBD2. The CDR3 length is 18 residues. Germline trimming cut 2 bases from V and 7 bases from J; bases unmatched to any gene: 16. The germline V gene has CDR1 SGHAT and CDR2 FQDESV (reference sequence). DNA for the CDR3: TGTGCCAGCAGCTTATTAAGAGGTCCCGGGACTAGGGGTAATGAGCAGTTCTTC. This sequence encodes CASSLLRGPGTRGNEQFF.

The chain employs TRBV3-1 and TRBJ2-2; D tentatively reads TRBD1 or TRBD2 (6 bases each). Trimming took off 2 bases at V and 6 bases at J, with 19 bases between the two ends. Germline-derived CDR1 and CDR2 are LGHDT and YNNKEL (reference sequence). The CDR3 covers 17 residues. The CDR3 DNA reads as TGTGCCAGCAGCCAACCTCTCGGGGGCGCAAGGCCCGGGGAGCTGTTTTTT. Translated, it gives CASSQPLGGARPGELFF.

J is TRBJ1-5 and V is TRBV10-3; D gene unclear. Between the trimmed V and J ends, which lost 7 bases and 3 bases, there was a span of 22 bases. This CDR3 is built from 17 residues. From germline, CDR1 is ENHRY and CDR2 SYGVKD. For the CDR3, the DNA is TGTGCCATCACCCTTGGGTGGCGGCAGATGTTCAATCAGCCCCAGCATTTT. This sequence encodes CAITLGWRQMFNQPQHF.

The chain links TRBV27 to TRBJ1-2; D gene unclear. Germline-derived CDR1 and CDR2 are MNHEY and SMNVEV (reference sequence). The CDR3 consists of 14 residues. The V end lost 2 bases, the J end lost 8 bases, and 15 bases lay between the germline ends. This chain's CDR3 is CASSLAEGASGYTF. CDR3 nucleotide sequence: TGTGCCAGCAGTTTAGCGGAGGGAGCGAGCGGCTACACCTTC.

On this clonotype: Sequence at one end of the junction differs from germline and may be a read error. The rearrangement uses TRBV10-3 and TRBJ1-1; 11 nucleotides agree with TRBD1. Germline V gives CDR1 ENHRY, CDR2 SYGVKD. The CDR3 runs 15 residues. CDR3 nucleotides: TGTGCCATCAGTGAGTCCATGTGGACAGGGGGCGAAGTTTTCTTT. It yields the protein CAISESMWTGGEVFF.